Each of the 25 T cell receptor beta chains below was sequenced from the same sample in a study of tumor-infiltrating lymphocytes in oesophageal squamous cell carcinoma (dated by TCRdb to the mid-2010s). The library was prepared using PCR. TCRdb records Illumina HiSeq 2000 as the sequencer. The raw public data were reprocessed by TCRdb itself: fastp quality trimming at Q25, MiXCR clonotype calling, in-frame beta chains only. CDR3 protein sequences are deduplicated, and each keeps its most common genes and DNA. The sample yields more than 15,000 distinct CDR3 sequences; around 43% were counted once. The ten largest clones take up around a third of the sample. Source material: normal esophageal tissue next to the tumor. Receptors originate from a female donor with esophageal squamous cell carcinoma.

This clonotype was detected only once. The rearrangement joins TRBV28 to TRBJ2-4; 7 bases map to TRBD1. The J call may be incorrect, as the DNA end agrees better with TRBJ2-7. The CDR3 loop spans 17 amino acids. CDR1 and CDR2 from the germline V gene are MDHEN and SYDVKM. The CDR3 nucleotides are TGTGCCAGCAGTTCCACCCCACCGGACAGGTGGGACTACGAGCAGTACTTC. It specifies CASSSTPPDRWDYEQYF.

This clonotype has only a few counts. A read error may explain this, as a much larger clone is one base away. J is TRBJ2-5 and V is TRBV18, with 10 bases matching TRBD2. With 4 bases clipped from V and 11 bases from J, the junction kept 13 bases outside the gene matches. Germline loops: CDR1 KGHSH, CDR2 LQKENI. This CDR3 spans 15 amino acids. CDR3 residues: CASSRGLADYNEQYF. CDR3 sequence (DNA): TGTGCCAGCTCACGAGGACTAGCGGACTACAATGAGCAGTACTTC.

This clonotype ranks as medium-sized (0.01 to 0.1%). The chain joins TRBV6-1 to TRBJ2-7; 7 nucleotides line up with TRBD1. With V trimmed by 3 bases and J by 1 base, 9 bases remained unmatched. Germline V gives CDR1 MNHNS, CDR2 SASEGT. The CDR3 has 16 residues. CDR3 sequence reads: CASSDLDREGSYEQYF. The CDR3 nucleotides read TGTGCCAGCAGTGATTTAGACAGGGAAGGATCCTACGAGCAGTACTTC.

This clonotype was counted at least ten times. The V gene is TRBV29-1, the J gene TRBJ2-1, with 7 bases lining up with TRBD2. The CDR3 is made up of 15 amino acids. Germline assignment: CDR1 SQVTM and CDR2 ANQGSEA. V trimming: 7 bases; J trimming: 5 bases; junction bases outside the gene matches: 14. The CDR3 sequence: CSASILEGTNNEQFF. The CDR3 DNA is TGCAGCGCCTCTATCCTAGAGGGGACTAACAATGAGCAGTTCTTC.

The chain carries TRBV12-3 or TRBV12-4 and TRBJ2-3; 10 bases are a match to TRBD2. CDR3 length: 15 amino acids. The V segment lost 6 bases and the J segment 4 bases; nucleotides outside the gene matches: 7. CDR3 loop: CASSGIAGGADTQYF. The CDR3 nucleotides read TGTGCCAGCAGCGGGATAGCGGGAGGAGCAGATACGCAGTATTTT.

This clonotype has a handful of counts. This chain joins TRBV7-6 and TRBJ2-1; a possible D gene is TRBD2 (6 bases). Trimming stripped 5 bases from V and 11 bases from J, with 13 bases between. The CDR3 contains 12 residues. Per germline, CDR1 SGHVS and CDR2 FNYEAQ. The CDR3 region is CASSPPRGKQFF. CDR3 sequence (DNA): TGTGCCAGCAGCCCCCCCCGGGGGAAGCAGTTCTTC.

The chain combines TRBV24-1 with TRBJ2-7; tentatively, D is TRBD1 (5 bases). The J call may be incorrect, as the DNA end agrees better with TRBJ2-5. CDR1 and CDR2 from the germline V gene are KGHDR and SFDVKD. This CDR3 has 15 amino acids. CDR3 protein: CATSDLSRDQETQYF. CDR3 sequence (DNA): TGTGCCACCAGTGATTTGTCCAGGGACCAAGAGACCCAGTACTTC.

The chain is built from TRBV7-9 and TRBJ2-3; no reliable D call. Germline values: CDR1 SEHNR, CDR2 FQNEAQ (reference sequence). The V gene lost 8 bases and the J gene lost 0 bases, with 12 bases spanning the gap. The CDR3 is 14 amino acids. The CDR3 spells CASAVSRSTDTQYF. The CDR3 region has the DNA TGTGCCAGCGCTGTTTCAAGGAGCACAGATACGCAGTATTTT.

V usage is TRBV5-1 and J usage is TRBJ2-7; no definite D call. The end of the DNA aligns better with TRBJ2-1, so the J call may be wrong. CDR1 and CDR2 from the germline V gene are SGHRS and YFSETQ. The CDR3 runs to 14 residues. The CDR3 reads CASSLQNSNNEQFF. The CDR3 DNA reads TGCGCCAGCAGCCTGCAGAACAGTAACAATGAGCAGTTCTTC.

This clonotype was seen ten or more times. CDR3 in DNA: TGTGCCAGCAGAGGAGGGGGGGGAGGGAATGAGCAGTTCTTC. This gives the protein CASRGGGGGNEQFF. V gene TRBV2 combines with J gene TRBJ2-1; possible D gene TRBD2, 7 bases. With 6 bases removed from V and 7 bases from J, the gap between germline ends came to 16 bases. This CDR3 has 14 amino acids. The germline V gene encodes CDR1 SNHLY and CDR2 FYNNEI.

This clonotype came up a few times. Being one base from a much bigger clone, this may be a read error. The gene calls are TRBV6-1 and TRBJ1-6; the D is unclear. The germline CDR1 and CDR2 sequences are MNHNS and SASEGT. This CDR3 comprises 14 residues. The CDR3 loop is CASRTLRGNSALHF. CDR3 in DNA: TGTGCCAGCAGGACCCTCAGAGGGAATTCAGCCCTCCACTTT.

J is TRBJ2-1 and V is TRBV7-9, with 10 positions matching TRBD1. This CDR3 spans 16 amino acids. Per germline, CDR1 SEHNR and CDR2 FQNEAQ (reference sequence). Trimming took 4 bases from V and 9 from J; bases not matched to a gene: 12. CDR3 coding DNA: TGTGCCAGCAGCTCCCAGACAGGGGGCGGGATGGGTGAGCAGTTCTTC. Translated: CASSSQTGGGMGEQFF.

This chain joins TRBV7-3 and TRBJ2-3; the D gene is possibly TRBD2 (6 bases). The assigned J gene may be wrong: the sequence end matches TRBJ2-5 better. This CDR3 region has 15 residues. Germline V gene data show CDR1 as SGHTA and CDR2 as FQGTGA. The CDR3 is CASSLTGGIEETQYF. The CDR3 region has the DNA TGTGCCAGCAGCTTAACAGGAGGGATAGAAGAGACCCAGTACTTC.

This clonotype occurred a few times. This chain links TRBV7-6 with TRBJ2-3; perhaps TRBD2 as D (5 bases). The end of the DNA fits TRBJ2-1 better, so the J call may be wrong. CDR1 and CDR2 (germline): SGHVS, FNYEAQ. The CDR3 contains 15 residues. CDR3 nucleotide sequence: TGTGCCAGCAGCTTAGTAGCGACCGCCTACAATGAGCAGTTCTTC. Its protein product is CASSLVATAYNEQFF.

This clonotype was recorded a few times. A read error may be the cause here, since a much bigger clone is one base away. V usage is TRBV6-4 and J usage is TRBJ2-7; perhaps TRBD2 as D (5 bases). Trimming took off 2 bases at V and 7 bases at J, with 18 bases between the two ends. Germline CDR1 MRHNA, CDR2 SNTAGT. This CDR3 spans 15 amino acids. The chain's CDR3 is CASSDEDSIYNEQYF. CDR3 bases: TGTGCCAGCAGTGACGAGGACTCCATCTACAATGAGCAGTACTTC.

This clonotype was detected ten times or more. V and J are TRBV7-9 and TRBJ1-1; 8 bases match TRBD1. Germline loops: CDR1 SEHNR, CDR2 FQNEAQ (reference sequence). V gave up 7 bases and J gave up 4 bases; unmatched junction bases: 11. This CDR3 region has 15 residues. The CDR3 sequence: CASTWTGKRGTEAFF. In DNA, the CDR3 is TGTGCCAGCACCTGGACAGGGAAGAGGGGCACTGAAGCTTTCTTT.

V gene TRBV7-9 combines with J gene TRBJ2-1; D might be TRBD2 (6 bases). Germline CDR1 and CDR2: SEHNR and FQNEAQ (reference sequence). Trimming stripped 3 bases from V and 0 bases from J, with 9 bases between. The CDR3 is 15 amino acids. CDR3 region: CASSFSGRSYNEQFF. CDR3 in DNA: TGTGCCAGCAGCTTTAGCGGCCGCTCCTACAATGAGCAGTTCTTC.

V gene TRBV7-2 combines with J gene TRBJ2-2; TRBD2 matches at 14 bases. The ends lost 6 bases at V and 1 base at J; junction bases unmatched: 13. Germline V gene sequence: CDR1 SGHTA, CDR2 FQGNSA. CDR3 length: 20 amino acids. CDR3 nucleotides: TGTGCCAGCAGTCGATCGGGACTAGCGGGAGACTGGTTGAACACCGGGGAGCTGTTTTTT. This encodes CASSRSGLAGDWLNTGELFF.

As to this clonotype: At one end the junction does not follow the germline gene, possibly because of a read error. The J gene is TRBJ2-3, the V gene TRBV7-6; 10 bases agree with TRBD2. There are 16 residues in the CDR3. Germline CDR1 SGHVS, CDR2 FNYEAQ. The CDR3: CASSPHGSGGAYEQYF. The CDR3, as DNA: TGTGCCAGCAGCCCGCACGGGAGCGGGGGGGCCTACGAGCAGTACTTT.

There are many counts of this clonotype. The gene calls are TRBV27 and TRBJ2-7; D may correspond to TRBD1 or TRBD2 (6 bases each). The CDR3 covers 15 residues. V dropped 2 bases and J dropped 0 bases, with 11 bases sitting between them. CDR1 and CDR2 (germline): MNHEY, SMNVEV (reference sequence). The DNA for the CDR3 is TGTGCCAGCAGTTTAAAAGGGGGGCTCTCCTACGAGCAGTACTTC. Its translation: CASSLKGGLSYEQYF.

This chain joins TRBV9 and TRBJ2-1; TRBD1 aligns across 9 bases. The length of the CDR3 is 15 residues. Germline V gene lookup returns CDR1 SGDLS and CDR2 YYNGEE. V dropped 1 base and J dropped 8; count of bases not matched to a gene: 7. In nucleotides, the CDR3 is TGTGCCAGCAGCGTACCCCCCACAGGGGGCGATGAGCAGTTCTTC. Translating gives CASSVPPTGGDEQFF.

The V call is TRBV7-4, the J call TRBJ2-7; TRBD2 agrees at 9 bases. The end of the DNA is better explained by TRBJ2-1, so the J call may be wrong. The CDR3 totals 16 residues. The V gene's germline CDR1 is SGHVT and CDR2 SQSDAQ. For the CDR3, the DNA is TGTGCCAGCAGCTTAGGGGCGGGGGGGCCATACAATGAGCAGTTCTTC. Translating it yields CASSLGAGGPYNEQFF.

This chain connects TRBV27 to TRBJ2-1, with 7 bases aligning to TRBD1. The DNA matches TRBJ2-5 better at its end, which makes the J call doubtful. Per the germline V gene, CDR1 is MNHEY and CDR2 is SMNVEV (reference sequence). This CDR3 is 13 amino acids long. CDR3 DNA: TGTGCCAGCAGAGACAGGGCGGGAGAGACCCAGTACTTC. It yields the protein CASRDRAGETQYF.

The sample holds a few counts of this clonotype. This CDR3 is missing its conserved last phenylalanine or tryptophan, likely due to a read error. The DNA is omitted, as the CDR3 cannot be located on it reliably, and the CDR3 follows TCRdb's listing. V is TRBV7-3 and J is TRBJ2-3; the table's TRBD2 call for D was not verified on the DNA. Termini included, the CDR3 measures 17 amino acids. From germline, CDR1 is SGHTA and CDR2 FQGTGA. CDR3 protein: CASSPMGREYNEQFFGP.

This clonotype has more than one count but fewer than ten. A read error may account for a junction end that differs from germline. The chain couples TRBV7-7 to TRBJ2-5; D remains unclear. Germline V CDR1 and CDR2: SSHAT, FNYEAQ (reference sequence). The CDR3 totals 14 residues. The CDR3 DNA sequence: TGTGCTAGCAGCTTAGGTGGGCCCCCAGAGACCCAGTACTTC. This encodes CASSLGGPPETQYF. The whole variable domain, remainder taken from reference TRBV7-7 and TRBJ2-5, is GAGVSQSPRYKVTKRGQDVTLRCDPISSHATLYWYQQALGQGPEFLTYFNYEAQPDKSGLPSDRFSAERPEGSISTLTIQRTEQRDSAMYRCASSLGGPPETQYFGPGTRLLVL.